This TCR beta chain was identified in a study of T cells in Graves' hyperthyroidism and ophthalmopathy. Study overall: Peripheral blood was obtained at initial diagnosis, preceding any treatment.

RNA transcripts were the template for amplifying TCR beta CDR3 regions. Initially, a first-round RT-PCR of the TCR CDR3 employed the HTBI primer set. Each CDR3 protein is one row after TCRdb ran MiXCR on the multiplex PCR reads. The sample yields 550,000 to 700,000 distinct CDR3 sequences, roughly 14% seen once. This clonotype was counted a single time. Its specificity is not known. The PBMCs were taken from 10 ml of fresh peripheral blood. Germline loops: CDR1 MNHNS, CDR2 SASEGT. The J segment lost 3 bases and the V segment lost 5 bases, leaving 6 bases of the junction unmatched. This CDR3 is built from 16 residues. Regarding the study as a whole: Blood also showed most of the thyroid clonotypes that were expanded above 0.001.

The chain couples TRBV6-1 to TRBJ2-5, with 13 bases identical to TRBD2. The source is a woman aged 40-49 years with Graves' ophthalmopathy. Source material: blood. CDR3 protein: CASSRGLAGAEETQYF. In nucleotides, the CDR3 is TGTGCCAGCAGTAGAGGACTAGCGGGAGCGGAAGAGACCCAGTACTTC.